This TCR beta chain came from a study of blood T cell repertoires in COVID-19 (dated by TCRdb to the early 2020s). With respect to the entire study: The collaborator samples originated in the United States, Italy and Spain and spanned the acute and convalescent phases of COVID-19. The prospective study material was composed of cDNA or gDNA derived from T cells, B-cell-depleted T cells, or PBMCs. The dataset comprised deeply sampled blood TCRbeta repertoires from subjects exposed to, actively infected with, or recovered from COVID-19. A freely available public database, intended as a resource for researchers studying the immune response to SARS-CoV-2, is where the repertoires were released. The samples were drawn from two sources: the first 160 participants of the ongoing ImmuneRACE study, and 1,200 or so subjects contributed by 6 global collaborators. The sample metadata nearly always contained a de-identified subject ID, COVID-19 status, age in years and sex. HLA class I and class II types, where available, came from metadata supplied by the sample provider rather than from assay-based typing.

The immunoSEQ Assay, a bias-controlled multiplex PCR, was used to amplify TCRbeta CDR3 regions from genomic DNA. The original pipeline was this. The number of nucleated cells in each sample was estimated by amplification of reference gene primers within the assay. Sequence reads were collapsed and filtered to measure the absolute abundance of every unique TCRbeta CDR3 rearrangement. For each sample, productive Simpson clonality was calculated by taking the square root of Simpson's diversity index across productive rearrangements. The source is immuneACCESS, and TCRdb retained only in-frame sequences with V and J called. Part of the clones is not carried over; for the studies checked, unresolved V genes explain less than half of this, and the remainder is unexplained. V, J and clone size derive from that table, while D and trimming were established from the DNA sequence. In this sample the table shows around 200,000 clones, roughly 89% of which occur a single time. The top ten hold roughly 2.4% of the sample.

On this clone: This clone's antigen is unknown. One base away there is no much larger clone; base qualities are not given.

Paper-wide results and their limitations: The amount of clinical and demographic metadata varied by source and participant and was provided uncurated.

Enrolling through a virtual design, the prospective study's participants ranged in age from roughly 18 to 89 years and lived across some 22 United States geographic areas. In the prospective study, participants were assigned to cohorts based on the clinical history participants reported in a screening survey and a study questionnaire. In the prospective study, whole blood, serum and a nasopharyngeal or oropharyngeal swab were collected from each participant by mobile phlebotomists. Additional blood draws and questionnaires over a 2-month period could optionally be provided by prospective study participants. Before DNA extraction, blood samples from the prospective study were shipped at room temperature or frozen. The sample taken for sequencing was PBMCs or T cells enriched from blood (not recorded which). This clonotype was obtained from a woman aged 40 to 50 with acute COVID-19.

The CDR3 here reads CASSIQGTGYQPQHF. In nucleotides, the sequence is TGTGCCAGTAGTATACAAGGGACAGGGTATCAGCCCCAGCATTTT. The rearranged chain carries TRBV19 and TRBJ1-5, and TRBD1 matches 9 of the central bases. For CDR1 and CDR2, the germline V gene (reference sequence) lists LNHDA and SQIVND. CDR3 length: 15 amino acids, cysteine to phenylalanine. The kept DNA is CDR3 alone, 45 bases in frame from the first base. V and J are trimmed by 2 bases and 5 bases, and the gene matches miss 4 bases of the junction.